The 2 T cell receptor beta chains below come from one sample, sequenced in a study of cytomegalovirus exposure and HLA in healthy donors. TCRdb's table, derived via immunoSEQ multiplex PCR, lists solely in-frame clones and lacks some. This sample has around 300,000 clones, with about 86% found just once. Source material: PBMCs. These receptors all stem from a woman aged 18-29 years in good health and CMV-seronegative.

The chain carries TRBV14 and TRBJ1-6; 9 positions match TRBD1. From germline, CDR1 is SGHDN and CDR2 FVKESK. V was clipped by 4 bases and J by 9 bases; unmatched bases: 10. The CDR3 spans 16 residues. The CDR3 sequence is CASSPSGTGRASPLHF. The DNA for the CDR3 is TGTGCCAGCAGCCCTTCCGGGACAGGGAGAGCTTCACCCCTCCACTTT.

The chain couples TRBV27 to TRBJ2-5; no firm D call. The germline V gene encodes CDR1 MNHEY and CDR2 SMNVEV (reference sequence). V lost 3 bases to trimming and J lost 2 bases, with 10 bases between them. The CDR3 has 14 residues. The CDR3 coding sequence is TGTGCCAGCAGTTTGCGGCAGCCTCAAGAGACCCAGTACTTC. It translates to CASSLRQPQETQYF.